Here is one T cell receptor beta chain with its context. The sample originates from a study of blood T cell repertoires in COVID-19. Whole-study context: PBMCs, B-cell-depleted T cells, or T cells were the source of the cDNA or gDNA that made up the material.

The CDR3 runs to 11 residues. From germline, CDR1 is SQVTM and CDR2 ANQGSEA. V was shortened by 6 bases and J by 6 bases, with 10 bases between the two germline ends. Measured with immunoSEQ multiplex PCR; TCRdb has only the in-frame clones, and not every one. The sample includes about 97,000 clones, roughly 86% of them seen just once. Sequenced: peripheral blood. This TCR was recovered from a human donor in a cohort sampled during active COVID-19. The chain combines TRBV29-1 with TRBJ2-3, with D perhaps matching TRBD2 (6 bases). Here the CDR3 DNA reads TGCAGCGTGGGGACTCTTGATACGCAGTATTTT. Amino acid sequence: CSVGTLDTQYF.